The T cell receptor (beta chain) described here comes from a study of T cells after yellow fever vaccination. The sample holds a few counts of this clonotype. What it binds is unknown. Germline V CDR1 and CDR2: LGHDT, YNNKEL (reference sequence). The CDR3 loop spans 12 amino acids. Trimming took 5 bases from V and 8 from J, leaving 12 bases between them. Synthesis of TCR cDNA relied on 5'RACE template switching, which attached a universal primer site and UMIs. One entry per CDR3 protein results from TCRdb running MiXCR on the 5' RACE reads. This sample has some 300,000 distinct CDR3 sequences, with about 10% found just once. General observations from the study: A faster peak, day 5 versus 15, was reached by the weaker secondary response. A large majority of primary-vaccination clones showed up again after the booster (around 95% CD4, around 88% CD8).

The TCR originated in a young man who received the YFV17D yellow fever vaccine. The sequenced sample was CD4+ T cells sorted from PBMCs, obtained 5 days after the yellow fever booster vaccination. V usage is TRBV3-1 and J usage is TRBJ1-2; TRBD1 might be the D (5 bases). CDR3 loop: CASSIQGLGYTF. CDR3 nucleotides: TGTGCCAGCAGCATCCAGGGACTGGGCTACACCTTC.